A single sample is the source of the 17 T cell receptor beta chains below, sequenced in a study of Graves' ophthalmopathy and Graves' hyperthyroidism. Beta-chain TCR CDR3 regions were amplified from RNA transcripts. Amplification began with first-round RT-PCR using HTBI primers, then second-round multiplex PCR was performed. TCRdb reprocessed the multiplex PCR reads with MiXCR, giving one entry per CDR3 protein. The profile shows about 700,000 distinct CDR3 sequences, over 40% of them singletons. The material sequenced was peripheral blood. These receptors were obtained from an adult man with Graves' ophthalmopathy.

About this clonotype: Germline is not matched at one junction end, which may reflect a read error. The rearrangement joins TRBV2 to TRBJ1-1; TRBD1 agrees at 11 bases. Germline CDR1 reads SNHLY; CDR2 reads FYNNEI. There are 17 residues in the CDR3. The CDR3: CAGSNLDRGLTETEAFF. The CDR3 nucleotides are TGCGCCGGCAGTAACTTGGACAGGGGGCTGACGGAAACTGAAGCTTTCTTT. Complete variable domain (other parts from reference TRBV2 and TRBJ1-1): EPEVTQTPSHQVTQMGQEVILRCVPISNHLYFYWYRQILGQKVEFLVSFYNNEISEKSEIFDDQFSVERPDGSNFTLKIRSTKLEDSAMYFCAGSNLDRGLTETEAFFGQGTRLTVV.

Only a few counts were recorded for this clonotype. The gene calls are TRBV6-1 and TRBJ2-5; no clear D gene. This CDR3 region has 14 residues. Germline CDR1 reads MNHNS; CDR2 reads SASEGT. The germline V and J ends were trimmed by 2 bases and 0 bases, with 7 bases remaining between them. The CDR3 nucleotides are TGTGCCAGCAGTGAAACGGGCTACCAAGAGACCCAGTACTTC. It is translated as CASSETGYQETQYF.

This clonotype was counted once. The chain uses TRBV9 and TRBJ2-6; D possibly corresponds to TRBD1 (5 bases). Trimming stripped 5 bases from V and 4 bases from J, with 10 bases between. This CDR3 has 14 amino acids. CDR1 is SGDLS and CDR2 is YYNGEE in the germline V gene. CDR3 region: CASRPGNGANVLTF. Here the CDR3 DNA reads TGTGCCAGCAGGCCAGGGAACGGGGCCAACGTCCTGACTTTC.

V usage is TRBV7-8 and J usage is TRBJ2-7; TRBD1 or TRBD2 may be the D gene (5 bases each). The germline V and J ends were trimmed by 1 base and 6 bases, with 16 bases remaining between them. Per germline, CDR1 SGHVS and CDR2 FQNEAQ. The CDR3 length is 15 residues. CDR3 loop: CASSLVSGAKVEQYF. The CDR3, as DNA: TGTGCCAGCAGCTTAGTTTCCGGGGCGAAGGTCGAGCAGTACTTC. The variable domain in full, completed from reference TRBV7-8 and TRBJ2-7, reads GAGVSQSPRYKVAKRGQDVALRCDPISGHVSLFWYQQALGQGPEFLTYFQNEAQLDKSGLPSDRFFAERPEGSVSTLKIQRTQQEDSAVYLCASSLVSGAKVEQYFGPGTRLTVT.

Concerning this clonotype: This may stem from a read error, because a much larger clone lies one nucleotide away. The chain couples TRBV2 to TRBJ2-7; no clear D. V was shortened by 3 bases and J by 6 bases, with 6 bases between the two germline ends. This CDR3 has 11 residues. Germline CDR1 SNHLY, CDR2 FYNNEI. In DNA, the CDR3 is TGTGCCAGCAGTGACATCTGCGAGCAGTACTTC. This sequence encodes CASSDICEQYF. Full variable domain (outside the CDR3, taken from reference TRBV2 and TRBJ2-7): EPEVTQTPSHQVTQMGQEVILRCVPISNHLYFYWYRQILGQKVEFLVSFYNNEISEKSEIFDDQFSVERPDGSNFTLKIRSTKLEDSAMYFCASSDICEQYFGPGTRLTVT.

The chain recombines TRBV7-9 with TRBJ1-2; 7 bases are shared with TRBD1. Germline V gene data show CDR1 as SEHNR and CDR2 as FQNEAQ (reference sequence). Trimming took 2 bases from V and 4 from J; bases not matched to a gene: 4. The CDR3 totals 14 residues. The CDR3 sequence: CASSLSTGRYGYTF. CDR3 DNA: TGTGCCAGCAGCTTATCGACAGGGCGCTATGGCTACACCTTC.

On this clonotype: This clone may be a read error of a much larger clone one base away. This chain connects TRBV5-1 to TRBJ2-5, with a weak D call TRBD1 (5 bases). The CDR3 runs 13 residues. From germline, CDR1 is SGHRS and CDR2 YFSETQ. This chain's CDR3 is CAGSEQGRETQYF. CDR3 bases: TGCGCCGGCAGCGAGCAGGGTAGGGAGACCCAGTACTTC.

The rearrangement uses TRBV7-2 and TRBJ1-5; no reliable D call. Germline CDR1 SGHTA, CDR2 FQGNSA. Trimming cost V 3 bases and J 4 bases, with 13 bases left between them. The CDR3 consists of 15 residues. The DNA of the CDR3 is TGTGCCAGCAGCTTCGGTTTAAGTTCGAATCAGCCCCAGCATTTT. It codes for CASSFGLSSNQPQHF.

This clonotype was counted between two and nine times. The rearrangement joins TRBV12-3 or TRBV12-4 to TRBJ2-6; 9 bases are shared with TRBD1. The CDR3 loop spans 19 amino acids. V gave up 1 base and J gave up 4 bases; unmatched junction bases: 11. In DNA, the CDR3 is TGTGCCAGCAGTTTAGAAGGGACAGGGAGATGGGCGGGGGCCAACGTCCTGACTTTC. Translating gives CASSLEGTGRWAGANVLTF.

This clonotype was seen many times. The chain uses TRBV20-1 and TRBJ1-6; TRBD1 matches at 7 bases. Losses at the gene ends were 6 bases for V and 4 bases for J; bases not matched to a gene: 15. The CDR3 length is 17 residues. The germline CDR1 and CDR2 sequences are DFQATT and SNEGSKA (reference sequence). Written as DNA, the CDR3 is TGCAGTGCCCGTCGGGAGTCCGGGACAGCTTATAATTCACCCCTCCACTTT. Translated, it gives CSARRESGTAYNSPLHF.

CDR3 DNA sequence: TGTGCCAGCAGAGTCAGGGATCAGCCCCAGCATTTT. Translating it yields CASRVRDQPQHF. J is TRBJ1-5 and V is TRBV10-3; maybe TRBD1 (5 bases). V lost 10 bases and J 5 bases, leaving 12 bases between the germline ends. The CDR3 contains 12 residues. Germline assignment: CDR1 ENHRY and CDR2 SYGVKD.

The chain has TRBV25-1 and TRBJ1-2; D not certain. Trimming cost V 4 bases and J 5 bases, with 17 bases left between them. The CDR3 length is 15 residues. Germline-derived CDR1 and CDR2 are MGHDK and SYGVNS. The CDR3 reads CASSARPGPQYGYTF. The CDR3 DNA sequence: TGTGCCAGCAGTGCTAGACCCGGGCCCCAATATGGCTACACCTTC.

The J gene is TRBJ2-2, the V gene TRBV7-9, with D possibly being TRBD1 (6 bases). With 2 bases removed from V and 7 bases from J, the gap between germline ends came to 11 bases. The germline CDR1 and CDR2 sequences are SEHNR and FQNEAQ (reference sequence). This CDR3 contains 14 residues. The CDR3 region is CASSLPGAYGELFF. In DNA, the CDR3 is TGTGCCAGCAGCTTACCAGGGGCCTACGGGGAGCTGTTTTTT.

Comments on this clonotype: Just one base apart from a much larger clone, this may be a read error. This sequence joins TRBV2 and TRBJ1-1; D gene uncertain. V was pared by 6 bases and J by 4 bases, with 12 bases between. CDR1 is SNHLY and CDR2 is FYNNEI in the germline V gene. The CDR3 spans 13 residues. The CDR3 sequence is CASRESWGTEAFF. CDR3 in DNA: TGTGCCAGCAGGGAATCCTGGGGCACTGAAGCTTTCTTT.

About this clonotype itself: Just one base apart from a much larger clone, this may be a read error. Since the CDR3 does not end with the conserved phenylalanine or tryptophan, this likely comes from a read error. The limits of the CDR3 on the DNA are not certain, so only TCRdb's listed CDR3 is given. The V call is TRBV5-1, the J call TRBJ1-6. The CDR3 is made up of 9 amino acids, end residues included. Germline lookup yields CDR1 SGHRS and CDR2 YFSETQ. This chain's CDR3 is CAKPGLVGS.

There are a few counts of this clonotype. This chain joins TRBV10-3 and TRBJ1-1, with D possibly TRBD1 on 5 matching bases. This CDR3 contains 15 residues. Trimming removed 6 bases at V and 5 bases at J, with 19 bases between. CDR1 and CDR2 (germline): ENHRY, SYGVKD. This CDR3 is CAIRDPGTGGTEAFF. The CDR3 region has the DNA TGTGCCATCAGGGACCCTGGGACGGGCGGTACTGAAGCTTTCTTT.

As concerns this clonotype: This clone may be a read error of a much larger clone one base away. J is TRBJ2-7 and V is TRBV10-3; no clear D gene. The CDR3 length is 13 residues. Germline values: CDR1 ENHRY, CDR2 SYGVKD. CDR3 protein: CATSETWTDEQYF. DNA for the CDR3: TGTGCCACCAGTGAAACCTGGACCGACGAGCAGTACTTC.